This T cell receptor (beta chain) was retrieved from a study of blood T cell repertoires in COVID-19. Study summary: Some COVID-19 samples were acute and others convalescent; all came from the United States, Italy and Spain. Sample material is recorded as cDNA or gDNA derived from T cells, B-cell-depleted T cells, or PBMCs.

The CDR3 loop spans 14 amino acids. V was pared by 8 bases and J by 4 bases, with 6 bases of the junction left unmatched. CDR1 and CDR2 from the germline V gene are SGHNT and YYREEE (reference sequence). Authors' data handling: For nucleated cells, counts were estimated from reference gene primer amplification. Data came from immunoSEQ multiplex PCR; TCRdb stores just in-frame clones and leaves some out. V and J calls and clone size come straight from that table; D and trimming were deduced from the DNA. The sample holds around 130,000 clones, roughly 84% seen once. This clone was counted once. Cohorts were based on clinical histories the participants reported.

The chain uses TRBV5-4 and TRBJ1-6; 7 bases are shared with TRBD1. The TCR comes from a woman in her twenties or thirties who had recovered from COVID-19. Input material: PBMCs or T cells enriched from blood (not recorded which). The CDR3 region has the DNA TGTGCCAGTCGACCGGGACAGTATAATTCACCCCTCCACTTT. Amino acid sequence: CASRPGQYNSPLHF.